This entry describes one T cell receptor beta chain. Its binding antigen is unknown. The sample holds no much larger clone one base away, and base qualities are not on file. The library was made by the immunoSEQ multiplex PCR assay. The published analysis was carried out like this. Preprocessing removed nonproductive sequences and CDR3s not starting with C, not ending with F or W, or shorter than 7 amino acids. Antigen-specific clonotypes were called with the MANAFEST web app, based on expansion relative to reference and other culture wells. A clone counted as positive if significantly expanded in 2 of 3 replicate wells versus the reference culture at FDR below 0.05. Positive clones also required significant expansion versus all other tandem wells and an odds ratio above 5. After three terminal residues were trimmed from each end, CDR3 homology was quantified as pairwise Levenshtein distance using the stringdist R package. TCRdb stores this immuneACCESS table with in-frame sequences only. Part of the clones is absent; in the studies checked, under half of the shortfall reflects unresolved V genes, and no reason is known for the rest. Clonal size and the V and J genes are those of that table, whereas D and trimming came from the DNA. Present in this sample are approximately 16,000 clones, 70% to 85% of which were seen just once. About 38% of the sample belongs to the ten largest clones.

CD4+ T cells from unexposed donors were collected before the COVID-19 pandemic (2011-2018). After less than 13 days of culture, CD4+ T cells were isolated with the EasySep CD4+ T cell isolation kit. As cell numbers permitted, CD4+ T cells from unexposed donors were tested for reactivity to SARS-CoV-2 S and N and to four common cold coronavirus spike pools. Each well held 1.5 million to 2.5 million PBMCs cultured in IMDM containing around 5% human AB serum and roughly 9.3 IU/ml IL-2. Half of the culture medium was replaced with fresh IL-2-containing medium on days 3 and 7. Triplicate replicate wells were generally used for each peptide culture condition. The leukapheresis product for the unexposed donors was obtained through commercial purchase. Ficoll-Paque PLUS gradient centrifugation was used to isolate PBMCs from either whole blood or leukapheresis product. PBMCs were either cryopreserved at -140°C or used fresh in the expansion assay. The QIAamp Micro DNA Kit was used to extract genomic DNA from the CD4+ T cells.

This sample was taken from a study of CD4 T cells in relation to SARS-CoV-2 and coronaviruses (dated by TCRdb to the early 2020s). Study-level background: In the ViraFEST assay, PBMCs were cultured with antigen for roughly 11 days, after which TCR beta CDR3s were sequenced to identify antigen-specific clonal expansions. An HIV-1 Nef peptide pool or a no-peptide culture served as the negative reference condition. Using patient-derived lymphoblastoid cell lines, the shared crossreactive spike epitopes were mapped to their HLA restriction. At the level of individual TCR clonotypes, the study measured memory CD4+ T cell crossreactivity between SARS-CoV-2 spike protein and common cold coronavirus spike proteins. The Adaptive Biotechnologies TCR-sequencing kit was used to sequence samples from a few pre-COVID donors and the naive versus memory experiments, whereas other data were Illumina-based. For other donors in the study, expansion assays were sequenced with a different, Illumina-based TCR-beta assay. Results and caveats for the whole study, not just this receptor: Because the crossreactivity analysis focused on spike protein, crossreactivity against other viral proteins was not assessed. Significantly weaker SARS-CoV-2-driven expansion was shown by crossreactive clones than by monoreactive clones, consistent with antigenic imprinting. Small numbers of patients and of tested TCRs limited the study. No donor contributed both pre-pandemic and post-infection samples, which limited tracing the source of pre-existing responses. Memory CD4+ clonotypes crossrecognizing SARS-CoV-2 and at least one common cold coronavirus spike were found in 50% to 80% of donors.

This clonotype was sampled from a human donor in good health. Sequenced input: CD4+ T cells from PBMCs, cultured in vitro.

The nucleotides are TGTGCCAGTAGTATTCCACAGGGGGGCTCCCCGGATACGCAGTATTTT. Translation gives CASSIPQGGSPDTQYF. The sequence is built from TRBV19 and TRBJ2-3, with 8 bases in between that match TRBD1. The V end gives up 3 bases and the J end 6 bases, leaving 11 bases in the junction not matched to a gene. The germline V gene (reference sequence) gives CDR1 as LNHDA and CDR2 as SQIVND. The CDR3 numbers 16 residues from cysteine through phenylalanine. The sequence is cut down to CDR3 DNA, 48 bases in frame from base 1.